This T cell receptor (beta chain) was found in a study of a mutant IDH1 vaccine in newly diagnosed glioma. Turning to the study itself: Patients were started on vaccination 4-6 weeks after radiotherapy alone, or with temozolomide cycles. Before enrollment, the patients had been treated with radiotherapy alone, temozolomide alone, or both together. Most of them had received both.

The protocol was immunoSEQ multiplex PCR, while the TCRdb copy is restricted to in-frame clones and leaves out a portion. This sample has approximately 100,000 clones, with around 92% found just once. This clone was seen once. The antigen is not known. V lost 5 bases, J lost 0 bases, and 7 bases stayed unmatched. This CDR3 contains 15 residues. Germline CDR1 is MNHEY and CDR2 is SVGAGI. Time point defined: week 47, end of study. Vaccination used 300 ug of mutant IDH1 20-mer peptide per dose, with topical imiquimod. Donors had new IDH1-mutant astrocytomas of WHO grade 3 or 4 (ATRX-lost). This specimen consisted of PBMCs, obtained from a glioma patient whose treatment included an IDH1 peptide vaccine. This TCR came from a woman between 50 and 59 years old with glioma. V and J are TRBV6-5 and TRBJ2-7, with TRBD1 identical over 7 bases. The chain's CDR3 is CASSTTGLSSYEQYF. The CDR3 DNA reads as TGTGCCAGCAGTACGACAGGGTTAAGCTCCTACGAGCAGTACTTC.